These 14 T cell receptor beta chains share one sample of origin, sequenced in a study of cytomegalovirus exposure and HLA in healthy donors. 13 Jbeta primers and 60 Vbeta primers were used for the PCR. Assay: immunoSEQ multiplex PCR; the TCRdb copy retains only in-frame clones and omits some. The sample contains about 170,000 clones, approximately 71% of which appear only once. Sequenced sample: PBMCs. Every receptor here comes from a woman younger than 30 in good health and CMV-seropositive.

The genes are TRBV19 and TRBJ2-2; D is uncertain. The length of the CDR3 is 10 residues. Looked up from germline, CDR1 is LNHDA and CDR2 is SQIVND (reference sequence). Trimming left V 9 bases short and J 5 bases short, with 4 bases between. CDR3 coding DNA: TGTGCCAGCAGAACCGGGGAGCTGTTTTTT. It is translated as CASRTGELFF. The variable domain in full, completed from reference TRBV19 and TRBJ2-2, reads DGGITQSPKYLFRKEGQNVTLSCEQNLNHDAMYWYRQDPGQGLRLIYYSQIVNDFQKGDIAEGYSVSREKKESFPLTVTSAQKNPTAFYLCASRTGELFFGEGSRLTVL.

V usage is TRBV5-6 and J usage is TRBJ1-1, with 8 positions matching TRBD1. The CDR3 length is 13 residues. The germline V gene encodes CDR1 SGHDT and CDR2 YYEEEE. Losses at the gene ends were 7 bases for V and 6 bases for J; bases not matched to a gene: 8. This chain's CDR3 is CASLRQGKAEAFF. The CDR3 coding sequence is TGTGCCAGCCTGCGACAGGGGAAGGCTGAAGCTTTCTTT.

This clone occurred a few times. The chain employs TRBV6-5 and TRBJ2-5; 9 bases align to TRBD2. The CDR3 is 15 residues long. CDR1 MNHEY and CDR2 SVGAGI come from the germline V gene. The J segment lost 5 bases and the V segment lost 6 bases, leaving 10 bases of the junction unmatched. The CDR3 loop is CASRIGLARGETQYF. CDR3 in DNA: TGTGCCAGCAGAATCGGACTAGCGAGGGGTGAGACCCAGTACTTC.

This clone appeared a single time. J is TRBJ1-4 and V is TRBV30; D ambiguous. The CDR3 totals 16 residues. Germline CDR1 is GTSNPN and CDR2 is SVGIG (reference sequence). Deletions cut 2 bases from V and 1 base from J, with 14 bases between. The CDR3 sequence: CAWSPKRSRTNEKLFF. The CDR3 DNA follows: TGTGCCTGGAGTCCTAAGAGGAGTAGAACTAATGAAAAACTGTTTTTT.

V usage is TRBV9 and J usage is TRBJ1-2; 10 nucleotides agree with TRBD1. The CDR3 covers 19 residues. CDR1 and CDR2 from the germline V gene are SGDLS and YYNGEE. The ends lost 4 bases at V and 8 bases at J; junction bases unmatched: 23. As DNA, the CDR3 is TGTGCCAGCAGCCTACGACAGGGGGCGGACTTGGGCGCGGGCTCAGGCTACACCTTC. It translates to CASSLRQGADLGAGSGYTF.

This clone was seen a handful of times. The gene calls are TRBV19 and TRBJ2-2, with TRBD2 as a possible D gene (6 bases). Germline assignment: CDR1 LNHDA and CDR2 SQIVND (reference sequence). The germline V and J ends were trimmed by 8 bases and 0 bases, with 19 bases remaining between them. CDR3 length equals 17 residues. The CDR3 sequence: CASRIPLRGSNTGELFF. The CDR3 DNA follows: TGTGCCAGTCGCATTCCCCTCCGGGGGTCGAACACCGGGGAGCTGTTTTTT. Looking up the rest from reference TRBV19 and TRBJ2-2 gives the full variable domain: DGGITQSPKYLFRKEGQNVTLSCEQNLNHDAMYWYRQDPGQGLRLIYYSQIVNDFQKGDIAEGYSVSREKKESFPLTVTSAQKNPTAFYLCASRIPLRGSNTGELFFGEGSRLTVL.

This rearrangement joins TRBV27 to TRBJ1-4; the D gene is possibly TRBD1 (5 bases). The CDR3 has 20 residues. The V end was cut by 7 bases, the J end by 0 bases, with 27 bases between. CDR1 MNHEY and CDR2 SMNVEV come from the germline V gene (reference sequence). The CDR3 sequence is CASKVPAGKGQGATNEKLFF. CDR3 bases: TGTGCCAGCAAGGTGCCCGCAGGGAAGGGGCAAGGGGCAACTAATGAAAAACTGTTTTTT.

In this sample, this clone turned up a few times. The CDR3 carries no conserved terminal phenylalanine or tryptophan, so it likely arises from a read error. The DNA is left out, because the CDR3 cannot be placed on it with certainty; the CDR3 is given as TCRdb lists it. The chain employs TRBV1 and TRBJ2-6; TRBD2 was called by the table and not checked on the DNA. TRBV1 is a pseudogene locus. The CDR3 contains 8 residues when both ends are counted. CDR3 loop: CTSSQTSG.

This CDR3 is CASSSRRDSNTDTQYF. The CDR3 nucleotides are TGTGCCAGCAGCTCCCGAAGGGACAGTAACACAGATACGCAGTATTTT. The chain is built from TRBV7-9 and TRBJ2-3; 7 bases agree with TRBD1. The CDR3 totals 16 residues. In germline, CDR1 is SEHNR, CDR2 FQNEAQ (reference sequence). J lost 2 bases, V lost 4 bases, and 9 bases had no gene match.

The chain carries TRBV10-3 and TRBJ2-5; 12 bases are a match to TRBD1. Losses at the gene ends were 2 bases for V and 5 bases for J; bases not matched to a gene: 6. CDR1 and CDR2 from the germline V gene are ENHRY and SYGVKD. The CDR3 is 16 amino acids. DNA of the CDR3: TGTGCCATCAGTGAGCCGGGACAGGGGGCATCTGAGACCCAGTACTTC. It encodes CAISEPGQGASETQYF.

The chain links TRBV5-1 to TRBJ1-2; D is perhaps TRBD1 (6 bases). Germline V CDR1 and CDR2: SGHRS, YFSETQ. V lost 8 bases and J 6 bases, leaving 23 bases between the germline ends. The CDR3 loop spans 15 amino acids. The chain's CDR3 is CASAPLTAGDHGYTF. The CDR3 nucleotides read TGCGCCAGTGCCCCTCTGACCGCAGGGGACCATGGCTACACCTTC.

This clone was observed a handful of times. The gene calls are TRBV28 and TRBJ2-5; tentative D call: TRBD2 (7 bases). V lost 3 bases and J 1 base, leaving 9 bases between the germline ends. The CDR3 has 14 amino acids. The germline CDR1 and CDR2 sequences are MDHEN and SYDVKM. The CDR3 loop is CASSLRGGQETQYF. CDR3 coding DNA: TGTGCCAGCAGTTTGAGGGGGGGCCAAGAGACCCAGTACTTC.

About this clone: In the same sample, other DNA sequences code for this CDR3. The CDR3 nucleotides read TGCAGCGTTGGGGGAGGGAACTATGGCTACACCTTC. Amino acids: CSVGGGNYGYTF. The chain combines TRBV29-1 with TRBJ1-2; D remains ambiguous. This CDR3 has 12 residues. Trimming removed 4 bases at V and 2 bases at J, with 8 bases between. The V gene's germline CDR1 is SQVTM and CDR2 ANQGSEA.

This clone was observed once. This chain uses TRBV4-3 with TRBJ1-6, with D tentatively TRBD1 (6 bases). The CDR3 is 15 residues long. Germline lookup yields CDR1 LGHNA and CDR2 YSLEER. Trimming removed 0 bases from V and 6 bases from J, with 9 bases in between. Here the CDR3 reads CASSQDTGFNSPLHF. Here the CDR3 DNA reads TGCGCCAGCAGCCAAGACACAGGGTTTAATTCACCCCTCCACTTT.